These 11 T cell receptor beta chains came from one sample sequenced in a study of STAT5B mutations in CD4+ large granular lymphocyte leukemia. Method: immunoSEQ multiplex PCR; TCRdb's copy keeps in-frame clones and lacks some. The sample gives approximately 23,000 clones, about 79% of which show up once; about 0.4% is in the top ten. The sample was CD4+ T cells from blood buffy coats. All receptors come from a human donor in good health.

This clone was seen a few times. The J gene is TRBJ2-1, the V gene TRBV11-2, with TRBD2 matching 10 bases. The CDR3 contains 16 residues. Germline trimming cut 5 bases from V and 9 bases from J; bases unmatched to any gene: 13. Germline CDR1 reads SGHAT; CDR2 reads FQNNGV. The chain's CDR3 is CASSPLAGEIAGEQFF. CDR3 DNA sequence: TGTGCCAGCAGCCCCCTAGCGGGAGAAATTGCGGGTGAGCAGTTCTTC. The full variable domain, with the rest looked up from reference TRBV11-2 and TRBJ2-1, is EAGVAQSPRYKIIEKRQSVAFWCNPISGHATLYWYQQILGQGPKLLIQFQNNGVVDDSQLPKDRFSAERLKGVDSTLKIQPAKLEDSAVYLCASSPLAGEIAGEQFFGPGTRLTVL.

The chain carries TRBV5-6 and TRBJ2-7; D is uncertain. Trimming pared 4 bases from V and 2 bases from J, leaving 13 bases between. CDR1 and CDR2 (germline): SGHDT, YYEEEE. The length of the CDR3 is 14 residues. The CDR3 bases are TGTGCCAGCAGCCGACGGTTGGCCACCTACGAGCAGTACTTC. Translating gives CASSRRLATYEQYF.

A few counts support this clone. The chain combines TRBV11-2 with TRBJ1-2, with D unresolved. Germline V lookup: CDR1 SGHAT, CDR2 FQNNGV. The CDR3 runs to 13 residues. V shed 5 bases and J shed 7 bases, with 14 bases lying between them. CDR3 coding DNA: TGTGCCAGCAGCCCTGTCCTGGGGTTTGGCTACACCTTC. Residues: CASSPVLGFGYTF. Full variable domain (rest looked up from reference TRBV11-2 and TRBJ1-2): EAGVAQSPRYKIIEKRQSVAFWCNPISGHATLYWYQQILGQGPKLLIQFQNNGVVDDSQLPKDRFSAERLKGVDSTLKIQPAKLEDSAVYLCASSPVLGFGYTFGSGTRLTVV.

CDR3 loop: CASRPPGENTGELFF. The CDR3 nucleotides are TGCGCCAGTCGGCCGCCGGGAGAAAACACCGGGGAGCTGTTTTTT. V and J are TRBV5-1 and TRBJ2-2; D is perhaps TRBD2 (6 bases). CDR1 is SGHRS, CDR2 YFSETQ, per germline. The CDR3 has 15 residues. The V end lost 8 bases, the J end lost 2 bases, and 16 bases lay between the germline ends.

The rearrangement uses TRBV9 and TRBJ2-1; 10 bases fit TRBD1. Germline CDR1 SGDLS, CDR2 YYNGEE. The CDR3 is made up of 16 amino acids. With 2 bases clipped from V and 6 bases from J, the junction kept 8 bases outside the gene matches. The CDR3 reads CASSVLGQGGRNEQFF. CDR3 DNA sequence: TGTGCCAGCAGCGTCCTAGGACAGGGGGGACGCAATGAGCAGTTCTTC. The full variable domain, with the rest looked up from reference TRBV9 and TRBJ2-1, is DSGVTQTPKHLITATGQRVTLRCSPRSGDLSVYWYQQSLDQGLQFLIQYYNGEERAKGNILERFSAQQFPDLHSELNLSSLELGDSALYFCASSVLGQGGRNEQFFGPGTRLTVL.

The genes are TRBV27 and TRBJ2-7; 9 bases fit TRBD2. CDR3 length: 15 amino acids. The V and J ends lost 4 bases and 3 bases, in that order; junction bases with no gene match: 7. Germline V lookup: CDR1 MNHEY, CDR2 SMNVEV (reference sequence). This chain's CDR3 is CASSSKAGGHYEQYF. The CDR3 DNA is TGTGCCAGCAGTTCTAAAGCGGGAGGACACTACGAGCAGTACTTC.

The chain has TRBV27 and TRBJ2-7; a possible D gene is TRBD2 (5 bases). V gave up 6 bases and J gave up 2 bases, with 14 bases separating them. CDR3 length: 14 residues. Germline V gene sequence: CDR1 MNHEY, CDR2 SMNVEV (reference sequence). The CDR3: CASRTQGGTYEQYF. CDR3 in DNA: TGTGCCAGCAGAACCCAAGGAGGTACCTACGAGCAGTACTTC.

For the CDR3, the DNA is TGTGCCAGCAGTGGTCTAGCGTCCAATGAGCAGTTCTTC. This gives the protein CASSGLASNEQFF. The chain recombines TRBV6-1 with TRBJ2-1; D is perhaps TRBD2 (6 bases). The germline gives CDR1 MNHNS, CDR2 SASEGT. This CDR3 contains 13 residues. Trimming took 4 bases from V and 6 from J, leaving 10 bases between them.

The chain joins TRBV19 to TRBJ2-1, with 7 bases identical to TRBD2. The V gene end was trimmed by 5 bases and the J gene end by 3 bases; junction bases not matched to a gene: 7. Germline CDR1 is LNHDA and CDR2 is SQIVND (reference sequence). The CDR3 covers 15 residues. As DNA, the CDR3 is TGTGCCAGTAGTGGGGGATGGGGGGGCTACAATGAGCAGTTCTTC. Its translation is CASSGGWGGYNEQFF.

This chain connects TRBV9 to TRBJ2-7, with 12 bases lining up with TRBD1. CDR3 size: 15 residues. V shed 4 bases, J shed 2 bases, and the junction held 4 bases outside the gene matches. Germline CDR1 SGDLS, CDR2 YYNGEE. CDR3 coding DNA: TGTGCCAGCAGCCCAGGGACAGGGGGCGCCTACGAGCAGTACTTC. Protein product: CASSPGTGGAYEQYF.

This clone was seen just once. The rearrangement links TRBV5-1 to TRBJ2-3; D ambiguous. CDR3 length equals 14 residues. Germline lookup yields CDR1 SGHRS and CDR2 YFSETQ. Trimming took off 5 bases at V and 0 bases at J, with 10 bases between the two ends. CDR3 sequence: CASRESGSTDTQYF. Here the CDR3 DNA reads TGCGCCAGCAGAGAGTCGGGTAGCACAGATACGCAGTATTTT.